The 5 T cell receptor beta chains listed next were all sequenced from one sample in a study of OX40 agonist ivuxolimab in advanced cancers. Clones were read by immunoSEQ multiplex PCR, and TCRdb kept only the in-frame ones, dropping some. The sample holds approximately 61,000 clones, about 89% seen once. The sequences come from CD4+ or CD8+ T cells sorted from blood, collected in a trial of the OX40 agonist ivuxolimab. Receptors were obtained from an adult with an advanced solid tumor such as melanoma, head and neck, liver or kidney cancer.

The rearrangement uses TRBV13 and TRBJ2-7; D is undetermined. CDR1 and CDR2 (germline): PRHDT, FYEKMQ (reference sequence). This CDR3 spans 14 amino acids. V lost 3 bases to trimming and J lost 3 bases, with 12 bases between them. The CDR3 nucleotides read TGTGCCAGCAGCTTTGATAGGTCGGTCTACGAGCAGTACTTC. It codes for CASSFDRSVYEQYF.

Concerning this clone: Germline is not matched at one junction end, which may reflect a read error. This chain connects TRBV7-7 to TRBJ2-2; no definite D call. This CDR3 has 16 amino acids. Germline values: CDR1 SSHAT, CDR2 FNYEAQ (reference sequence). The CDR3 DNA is TGTGCTAGCAGCGCATATCCCGTTTTTGACACCGGGGAGCTGTTTTTT. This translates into CASSAYPVFDTGELFF.

CDR3 DNA: TGCGCCAGCAGTCAGGTCGACCCTAGCACAGATACGCAGTATTTT. As protein: CASSQVDPSTDTQYF. The chain combines TRBV23-1 with TRBJ2-3; no reliable D call. TRBV23-1 is an ORF, and what it does is uncertain. The CDR3 runs 15 residues. Between the trimmed V and J ends, which lost 3 bases and 0 bases, there was a span of 10 bases.

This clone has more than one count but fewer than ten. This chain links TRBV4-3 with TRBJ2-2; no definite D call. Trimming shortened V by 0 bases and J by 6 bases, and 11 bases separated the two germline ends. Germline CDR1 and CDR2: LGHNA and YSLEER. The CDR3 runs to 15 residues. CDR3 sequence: CASSQDRVRPGELFF. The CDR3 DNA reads TGCGCCAGCAGCCAAGATCGGGTCCGACCCGGGGAGCTGTTTTTT.

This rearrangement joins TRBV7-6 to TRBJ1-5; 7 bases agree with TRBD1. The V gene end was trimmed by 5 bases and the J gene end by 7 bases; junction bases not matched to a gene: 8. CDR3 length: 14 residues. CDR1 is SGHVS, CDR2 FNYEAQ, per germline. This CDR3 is CASSARGGGQPQHF. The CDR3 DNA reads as TGTGCCAGCAGCGCCAGAGGGGGCGGGCAGCCCCAGCATTTT.